The 5 T cell receptor beta chains presented below share a single source sample, sequenced in a study of T cells in tumors after PD-1 blockade. Measured with immunoSEQ multiplex PCR; TCRdb has only the in-frame clones, and not every one. In the table there are around 49,000 clones, roughly 80% of which are singletons. Specimen: PBMCs, collected before anti-PD-1 treatment. The receptors shown here come from a human donor with basal cell carcinoma.

This clone was seen a few times. The chain couples TRBV19 to TRBJ1-1; tentatively, D is TRBD1 (5 bases). Germline V CDR1 and CDR2: LNHDA, SQIVND (reference sequence). The CDR3 spans 15 residues. Trimming pared 6 bases from V and 0 bases from J, leaving 14 bases between. CDR3 bases: TGTGCCAGTAGGGGGGGGAAGGAGATGAACACTGAAGCTTTCTTT. Translating gives CASRGGKEMNTEAFF. The full variable domain, with the rest looked up from reference TRBV19 and TRBJ1-1, is DGGITQSPKYLFRKEGQNVTLSCEQNLNHDAMYWYRQDPGQGLRLIYYSQIVNDFQKGDIAEGYSVSREKKESFPLTVTSAQKNPTAFYLCASRGGKEMNTEAFFGQGTRLTVV.

This chain joins TRBV5-6 and TRBJ2-3; D gene unclear. The length of the CDR3 is 14 residues. The germline CDR1 and CDR2 sequences are SGHDT and YYEEEE. V was cut by 0 bases and J by 2 bases, with 7 bases left in between. This chain's CDR3 is CASSLVGPTDTQYF. The CDR3 DNA reads TGTGCCAGCAGCTTGGTAGGGCCCACAGATACGCAGTATTTT.

The count of this clone is one. V is TRBV10-3 and J is TRBJ2-1, with a tentative D call TRBD2 (6 bases). CDR3 length: 14 amino acids. Germline CDR1 reads ENHRY; CDR2 reads SYGVKD. V dropped 3 bases and J dropped 7 bases, with 13 bases sitting between them. CDR3 sequence reads: CAISEGQEGNEQFF. The CDR3 nucleotides read TGTGCCATCAGTGAAGGGCAGGAGGGGAATGAGCAGTTCTTC.

Only one count was recorded for this clone. The V and J genes are TRBV12-5 and TRBJ2-1, with D maybe TRBD2 (6 bases). CDR3 length equals 13 residues. Per the germline V gene, CDR1 is LGHNT and CDR2 is FRNRAP. V was pared by 2 bases and J by 6 bases, with 8 bases between. The CDR3 DNA follows: TGTGCTAGTGGTTTGTGGGGAGGCAATGAGCAGTTCTTC. Its translation is CASGLWGGNEQFF.

The chain joins TRBV14 to TRBJ1-1; D is uncertain. Between the trimmed V and J ends, which lost 3 bases and 0 bases, there was a span of 5 bases. Germline V gene data show CDR1 as SGHDN and CDR2 as FVKESK. The CDR3 runs to 13 residues. Written as DNA, the CDR3 is TGTGCCAGCAGCCACGGAATGAACACTGAAGCTTTCTTT. This translates into CASSHGMNTEAFF.